This TCR beta chain was sequenced in a study of blood T cells in healthy people across ages. Study-level results: Unsorted PBMC input precluded a conclusive naive versus antigen-experienced comparison.

Details on this clonotype: The target antigen is unknown.

It was with a sample-barcoded 5' primer and a J-beta primer mix that a second PCR of about 7 to 12 cycles was run. With 12 random nucleotides, a template-switch adaptor tagged each individual cDNA molecule. A single record per CDR3 protein comes from TCRdb applying MiXCR to the 5' RACE reads. The data show 800,000 to 950,000 distinct CDR3 sequences, roughly 34% seen once. The germline V gene has CDR1 DFQATT and CDR2 SNEGSKA (reference sequence). V lost 5 bases and J 3 bases, leaving 7 bases between the germline ends. This CDR3 contains 11 residues. The receptor comes from a man in his late teens or twenties in good health. Sequencing was performed on blood. V is TRBV20-1 and J is TRBJ1-1; D is uncertain. This chain's CDR3 is CSALEDTEAFF. The CDR3 DNA reads as TGCAGTGCTCTGGAGGACACTGAAGCTTTCTTT.